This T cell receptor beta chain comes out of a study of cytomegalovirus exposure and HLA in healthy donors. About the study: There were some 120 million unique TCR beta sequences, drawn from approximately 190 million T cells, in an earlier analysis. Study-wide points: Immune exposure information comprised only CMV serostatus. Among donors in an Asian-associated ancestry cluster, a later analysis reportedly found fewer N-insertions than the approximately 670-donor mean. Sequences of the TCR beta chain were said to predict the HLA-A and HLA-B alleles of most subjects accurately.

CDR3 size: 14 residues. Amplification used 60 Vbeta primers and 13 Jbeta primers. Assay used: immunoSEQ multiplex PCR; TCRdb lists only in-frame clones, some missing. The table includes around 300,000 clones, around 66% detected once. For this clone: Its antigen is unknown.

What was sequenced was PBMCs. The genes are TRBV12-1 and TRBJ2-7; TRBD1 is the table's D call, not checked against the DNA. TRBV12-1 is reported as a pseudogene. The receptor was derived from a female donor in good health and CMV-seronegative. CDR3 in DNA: TGTGCCAGCAGCTCATTTGGTGGGCCCCACGAGCAGTACTTC. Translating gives CASSSFGGPHEQYF.